This TCR beta chain was documented in a study of blood T cell repertoires in COVID-19. The assay was immunoSEQ multiplex PCR, and TCRdb's table has in-frame clones only and misses some. The sample has about 110,000 clones; 60% to 85% are singletons. Sequenced: peripheral blood. This receptor was obtained from a woman aged 40 to 55 with acute or convalescent COVID-19.

Here the CDR3 reads CASGQQGVEKLFF. The CDR3 DNA follows: TGTGCCAGCGGACAACAGGGGGTTGAAAAACTGTTTTTT. V gene TRBV6-5 combines with J gene TRBJ1-4, with 8 bases identical to TRBD1. The CDR3 has 13 amino acids. Trimming took 8 bases from V and 7 from J; bases not matched to a gene: 6. CDR1 is MNHEY, CDR2 SVGAGI, per germline.